Following are 10 T cell receptor beta chains from one sample sequenced in a study of T cells after posttransplantation cyclophosphamide. The data were produced by immunoSEQ multiplex PCR, yet TCRdb's version contains in-frame clones alone and is incomplete. The repertoire consists of 40,000 to 60,000 clones, none detected only once. The material sequenced was PBMCs. The receptors originated from a man aged 40-49 years in good health, CMV-negative, and a related stem cell transplant donor.

This clone was counted ten times or more. The chain has TRBV5-1 and TRBJ2-7; 7 bases are a match to TRBD2. Germline V CDR1 and CDR2: SGHRS, YFSETQ. This CDR3 spans 13 amino acids. Trimming removed 1 base from V and 7 bases from J; junction bases left unmatched: 5. The chain's CDR3 is CASSLRLAVEQYF. The CDR3 nucleotides are TGCGCCAGCAGCTTGAGGCTAGCGGTAGAGCAGTACTTC.

This clone was picked up many times. The genes are TRBV27 and TRBJ1-5; unclear D gene. The germline V and J ends were trimmed by 2 bases and 9 bases, with 11 bases remaining between them. The germline V gene has CDR1 MNHEY and CDR2 SMNVEV (reference sequence). The CDR3 loop spans 13 amino acids. CDR3 in amino acids: CASSLAFMRPQHF. For the CDR3, the DNA is TGTGCCAGCAGTTTAGCGTTTATGCGGCCCCAGCATTTT.

This clone was observed many times. J is TRBJ2-2 and V is TRBV27; unclear D gene. Trimming shortened V by 7 bases and J by 0 bases, and 12 bases separated the two germline ends. From germline, CDR1 is MNHEY and CDR2 SMNVEV (reference sequence). CDR3 length: 15 amino acids. The CDR3 DNA reads TGTGCCAGCAACACATTTTCAGCGAACACCGGGGAGCTGTTTTTT. Amino acid sequence: CASNTFSANTGELFF.

Ten or more counts support this clone. The V gene is TRBV7-2, the J gene TRBJ2-1; maybe TRBD1 (5 bases). Trimming removed 4 bases at V and 8 bases at J, with 15 bases between. The CDR3 covers 14 residues. Looked up from germline, CDR1 is SGHTA and CDR2 is FQGNSA. CDR3 bases: TGTGCCAGCAGCTCCTCCGGTAGGGGCCATGAGCAGTTCTTC. Its protein is CASSSSGRGHEQFF.

This clone was recorded at least ten times. V gene TRBV5-1 combines with J gene TRBJ2-5; unclear D gene. Trimming shortened V by 0 bases and J by 5 bases, and 5 bases separated the two germline ends. Germline values: CDR1 SGHRS, CDR2 YFSETQ. This CDR3 has 12 amino acids. The DNA for the CDR3 is TGCGCCAGCAGCTTGGTAATGGAGACCCAGTACTTC. Residues: CASSLVMETQYF. The variable domain in full, with the rest retrieved from reference TRBV5-1 and TRBJ2-5, is KAGVTQTPRYLIKTRGQQVTLSCSPISGHRSVSWYQQTPGQGLQFLFEYFSETQRNKGNFPGRFSGRQFSNSRSEMNVSTLELGDSALYLCASSLVMETQYFGPGTRLLVL.

This clone occurred many times. The chain uses TRBV4-1 and TRBJ1-5; D is perhaps TRBD1 (6 bases). From germline, CDR1 is MGHRA and CDR2 YSYEKL. The CDR3 consists of 15 residues. The V gene lost 3 bases and the J gene lost 6 bases, with 15 bases spanning the gap. The CDR3 nucleotides are TGCGCCAGCAGCCAGGGATTAACAGGGTTTCAGCCCCAGCATTTT. It is translated as CASSQGLTGFQPQHF.

V gene TRBV7-2 combines with J gene TRBJ1-4; TRBD1 might be the D (5 bases). Trimming took 1 base from V and 7 from J, leaving 10 bases between them. The CDR3 sequence is 14 residues long. CDR1 and CDR2 (germline): SGHTA, FQGNSA. The CDR3 here is CASSLVGLVEKLFF. Written as DNA, the CDR3 is TGTGCCAGCAGCTTAGTGGGGCTTGTTGAAAAACTGTTTTTT.

This clone has a count of ten or more. The chain recombines TRBV30 with TRBJ2-3; D call uncertain. The CDR3 runs 15 residues. Trimming stripped 4 bases from V and 2 bases from J, with 16 bases between. In germline, CDR1 is GTSNPN, CDR2 SVGIG (reference sequence). CDR3 region: CAWTHLQRVTDTQYF. The CDR3 coding sequence is TGTGCCTGGACCCATCTTCAACGGGTCACAGATACGCAGTATTTT.

This clone was detected many times. The chain links TRBV28 to TRBJ2-7; the match to TRBD1 covers 8 bases. Germline trimming cut 7 bases from V and 12 bases from J; bases unmatched to any gene: 17. There are 14 residues in the CDR3. The germline CDR1 and CDR2 sequences are MDHEN and SYDVKM. DNA for the CDR3: TGTGCCAGCACCACAGGGGACAGGAGTCTTAGTCGGTACTTC. As protein: CASTTGDRSLSRYF.

This clone was counted many times. The genes are TRBV7-6 and TRBJ2-1; 7 bases map to TRBD1. The CDR3 is 14 residues long. V lost 5 bases to trimming and J lost 8 bases; unmatched junction nucleotides: 9. The germline gives CDR1 SGHVS, CDR2 FNYEAQ. The CDR3 loop reads CASSALDRWDEQFF. CDR3 nucleotide sequence: TGTGCCAGCAGCGCCTTGGACAGGTGGGATGAGCAGTTCTTC.